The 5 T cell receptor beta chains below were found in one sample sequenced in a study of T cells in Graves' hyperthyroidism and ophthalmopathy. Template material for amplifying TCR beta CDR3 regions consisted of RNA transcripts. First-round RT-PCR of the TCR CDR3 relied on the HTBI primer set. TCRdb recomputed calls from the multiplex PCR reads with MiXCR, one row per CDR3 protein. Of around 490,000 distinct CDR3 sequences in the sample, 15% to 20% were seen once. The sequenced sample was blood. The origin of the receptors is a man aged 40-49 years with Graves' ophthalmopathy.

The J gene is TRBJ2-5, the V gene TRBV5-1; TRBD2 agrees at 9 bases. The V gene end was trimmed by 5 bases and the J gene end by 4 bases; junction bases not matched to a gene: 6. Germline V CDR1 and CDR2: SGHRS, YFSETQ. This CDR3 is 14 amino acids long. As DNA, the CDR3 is TGCGCCAGCAGTTATGCGCGGGGGGGAGAGACCCAGTACTTC. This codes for CASSYARGGETQYF.

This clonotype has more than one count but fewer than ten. The CDR3 nucleotides read TGCGCCAGCAGTGTCGACAGGTGGCGAACTGAAGCTTTCTTT. Translating gives CASSVDRWRTEAFF. The rearrangement joins TRBV10-2 to TRBJ1-1, with TRBD1 as a possible D gene (6 bases). The CDR3 is 14 residues long. From germline, CDR1 is WSHSY and CDR2 SAAADI. V was cut by 4 bases and J by 5 bases, with 14 bases left in between.

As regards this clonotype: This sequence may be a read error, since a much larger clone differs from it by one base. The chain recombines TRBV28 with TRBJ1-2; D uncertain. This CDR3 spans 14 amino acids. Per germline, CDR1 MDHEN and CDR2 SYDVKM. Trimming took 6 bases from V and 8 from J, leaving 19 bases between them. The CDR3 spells CASSTLSTPQGYTF. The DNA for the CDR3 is TGTGCCAGCAGCACCCTGAGCACCCCCCAGGGCTACACCTTC.

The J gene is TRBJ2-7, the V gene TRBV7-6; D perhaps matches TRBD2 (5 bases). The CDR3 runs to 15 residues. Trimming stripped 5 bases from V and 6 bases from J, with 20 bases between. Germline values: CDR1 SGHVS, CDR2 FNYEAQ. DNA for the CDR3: TGTGCCAGCAGCCGCGACTACGCTTCTACGTCCGAGCAGTACTTC. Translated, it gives CASSRDYASTSEQYF.

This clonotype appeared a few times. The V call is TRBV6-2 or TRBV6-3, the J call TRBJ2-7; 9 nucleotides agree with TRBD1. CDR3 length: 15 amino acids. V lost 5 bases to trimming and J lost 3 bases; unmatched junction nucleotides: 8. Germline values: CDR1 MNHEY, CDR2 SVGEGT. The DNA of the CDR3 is TGTGCCAGCAGTCCAAATACAGGGGGCAACTACGAGCAGTACTTC. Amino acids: CASSPNTGGNYEQYF.